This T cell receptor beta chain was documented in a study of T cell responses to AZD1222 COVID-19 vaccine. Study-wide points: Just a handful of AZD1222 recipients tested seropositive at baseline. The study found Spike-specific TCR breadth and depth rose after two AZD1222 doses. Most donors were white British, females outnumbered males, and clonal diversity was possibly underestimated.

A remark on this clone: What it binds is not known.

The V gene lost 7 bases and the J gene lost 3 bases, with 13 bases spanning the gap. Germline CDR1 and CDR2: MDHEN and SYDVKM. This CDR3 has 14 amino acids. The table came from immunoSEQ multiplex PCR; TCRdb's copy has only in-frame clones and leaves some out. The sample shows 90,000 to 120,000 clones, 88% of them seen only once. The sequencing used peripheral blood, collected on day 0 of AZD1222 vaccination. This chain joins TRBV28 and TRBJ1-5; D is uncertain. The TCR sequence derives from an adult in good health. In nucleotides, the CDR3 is TGTGCCAGCATTGAGGGAACCTACAATCAGCCCCAGCATTTT. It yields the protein CASIEGTYNQPQHF. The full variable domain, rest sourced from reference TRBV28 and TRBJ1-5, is DVKVTQSSRYLVKRTGEKVFLECVQDMDHENMFWYRQDPGLGLRLIYFSYDVKMKEKGDIPEGYSVSREKKERFSLILESASTNQTSMYLCASIEGTYNQPQHFGDGTRLSIL.